This T cell receptor (beta chain) stems from a study of blood T cells in healthy people across ages. The length of the CDR3 is 14 residues. J lost 2 bases, V lost 4 bases, and 5 bases had no gene match. The germline V gene encodes CDR1 LGHNA and CDR2 YSLEER. General observations from the study: Expanded clonotype changes were possibly confounded by unknown donor CMV status.

The use of a sample-barcoded 5' primer and a J-beta primer mix characterized a second PCR of roughly 7 to 11 cycles. MiXCR was run by TCRdb on the 5' RACE reads, yielding one entry per CDR3 protein. The repertoire holds 600,000 to 1,000,000 distinct CDR3 sequences, 25% seen once, with roughly 3.5% in the top ten. On this clonotype: No antigen is known for it.

Separately, the same data were catalogued under a study of T cells of mothers and their children. As that report states: The study obtained over 9 million TCR beta CDR3 reads per mother and around 3 million per child. Thymic selection, a shaping force on TCR recombination output, acts similarly in related and unrelated pairs. Normalized overlap was always slightly, never significantly, higher in related than unrelated mother-child pairs.

The clonotype was recovered from a boy between 5 and 17 years old in good health. Sequencing was done on a sample of blood. The rearrangement joins TRBV4-3 to TRBJ2-7, with TRBD1 identical over 7 bases. CDR3 sequence: CASSPDRAAYEQYF. In nucleotides, the CDR3 is TGCGCCAGCAGCCCCGACAGGGCAGCCTACGAGCAGTACTTC.